The rows below give T cell receptor beta chains drawn from one sample of a study of naive and memory T cell subsets. TCRdb fed the UMI-ligation and nested PCR reads into MiXCR, producing one record per CDR3 protein. The sample holds just over 80,000 distinct CDR3 sequences, about 8.2% seen once. Sequenced input: naive CD8+ T cells from blood. Receptor source: a human donor in good health. Both conserved end residues are part of each CDR3. Fields, in order: D gene, J gene, V gene, clone size, CDR3 length, CDR3 protein, CDR3 DNA. D genes are given only for firm matches. Some rows have no size entry. The others give once, few or many, or a class for an expanded clone.

d_call: TRBD2
j_call: TRBJ2-7
v_call: TRBV29-1
clone_size: many
cdr3_length: 13
cdr3_aa: CSGNGTSPYEQYF
cdr3_nt: TGCAGCGGAAATGGGACTAGCCCCTACGAGCAGTACTTC

d_call: TRBD2
j_call: TRBJ2-3
v_call: TRBV29-1
clone_size: many
cdr3_length: 14
cdr3_aa: CSVTGKRDTDTQYF
cdr3_nt: TGCAGCGTCACTGGGAAGCGGGACACAGATACGCAGTATTTT

d_call: NA
j_call: TRBJ1-6
v_call: TRBV6-6
clone_size: NA
cdr3_length: 14
cdr3_aa: CASRTRDKAFLLHF
cdr3_nt: TGTGCCAGCAGGACCCGGGACAAAGCTTTTCTCCTCCACTTT

d_call: NA
j_call: TRBJ2-7
v_call: TRBV7-8
clone_size: few
cdr3_length: 13
cdr3_aa: CASSLAVMDEQYF
cdr3_nt: TGTGCCAGCAGCTTGGCGGTCATGGACGAGCAGTACTTC

d_call: NA
j_call: TRBJ2-5
v_call: TRBV4-2
clone_size: many
cdr3_length: 15
cdr3_aa: CASSHSSGPQETQYF
cdr3_nt: TGTGCCAGTTCGCACTCCTCTGGGCCCCAAGAGACCCAGTACTTC

d_call: NA
j_call: TRBJ2-1
v_call: TRBV9
clone_size: many
cdr3_length: 15
cdr3_aa: CASSGRGLTYNEQFF
cdr3_nt: TGTGCCAGCAGCGGACGGGGACTCACCTACAATGAGCAGTTCTTC

d_call: NA
j_call: TRBJ1-5
v_call: TRBV28
clone_size: NA
cdr3_length: 14
cdr3_aa: CATSLVASNQPQHF
cdr3_nt: TGTGCCACCTCGCTCGTGGCTAGCAATCAGCCCCAGCATTTT

d_call: TRBD1
j_call: TRBJ2-7
v_call: TRBV4-3
clone_size: many
cdr3_length: 16
cdr3_aa: CASSQDQGALLGEQYF
cdr3_nt: TGCGCCAGCAGCCAAGATCAGGGGGCGCTTCTGGGCGAGCAGTACTTC

d_call: NA
j_call: TRBJ2-1
v_call: TRBV5-4
clone_size: many
cdr3_length: 16
cdr3_aa: CASSHRGGSLDNEQFF
cdr3_nt: TGTGCCAGCAGCCATCGAGGGGGGAGCCTCGACAATGAGCAGTTCTTC

d_call: NA
j_call: TRBJ1-1
v_call: TRBV29-1
clone_size: many
cdr3_length: 11
cdr3_aa: CSVRENTEAFF
cdr3_nt: TGCAGCGTTCGCGAGAACACTGAAGCTTTCTTT

d_call: NA
j_call: TRBJ2-7
v_call: TRBV2
clone_size: many
cdr3_length: 14
cdr3_aa: CASSAGSQTYEQYF
cdr3_nt: TGTGCCAGCAGTGCGGGATCTCAAACCTACGAGCAGTACTTC

d_call: NA
j_call: TRBJ2-2
v_call: TRBV6-5
clone_size: few
cdr3_length: 12
cdr3_aa: CASGMGSGELFF
cdr3_nt: TGTGCCAGCGGAATGGGTTCCGGGGAGCTGTTTTTT

d_call: NA
j_call: TRBJ2-2
v_call: TRBV24-1
clone_size: NA
cdr3_length: 15
cdr3_aa: CATQRTPGATGELFF
cdr3_nt: TGTGCCACCCAAAGGACCCCGGGAGCCACCGGGGAGCTGTTTTTT

d_call: NA
j_call: TRBJ1-4
v_call: TRBV4-2
clone_size: few
cdr3_length: 15
cdr3_aa: CASSQDPGRGEKLFF
cdr3_nt: TGTGCCAGCAGCCAAGACCCGGGGAGAGGGGAAAAACTGTTTTTT

d_call: NA
j_call: TRBJ1-3
v_call: TRBV24-1
clone_size: NA
cdr3_length: 15
cdr3_aa: CATSDLTDSGNTIYF
cdr3_nt: TGTGCCACCAGTGATTTGACAGACTCTGGAAACACCATATATTTT

d_call: NA
j_call: TRBJ2-7
v_call: TRBV9
clone_size: many
cdr3_length: 14
cdr3_aa: CASSVGDTPYEQYF
cdr3_nt: TGTGCCAGCAGCGTGGGGGACACTCCCTACGAGCAGTACTTC

d_call: NA
j_call: TRBJ1-5
v_call: TRBV7-9
clone_size: NA
cdr3_length: 12
cdr3_aa: CASSPYNQPQHF
cdr3_nt: TGTGCCAGCAGCCCCTACAATCAGCCCCAGCATTTT

d_call: NA
j_call: TRBJ2-1
v_call: TRBV7-2
clone_size: many
cdr3_length: 16
cdr3_aa: CASSLVPRSSYNEQFF
cdr3_nt: TGTGCCAGCAGCTTAGTCCCCCGTAGCTCCTACAATGAGCAGTTCTTC

d_call: TRBD2
j_call: TRBJ2-3
v_call: TRBV6-5
clone_size: many
cdr3_length: 16
cdr3_aa: CASSYSPSGSVDTQYF
cdr3_nt: TGTGCCAGCAGTTACTCGCCTAGCGGGAGTGTAGATACGCAGTATTTT

d_call: NA
j_call: TRBJ2-1
v_call: TRBV29-1
clone_size: many
cdr3_length: 14
cdr3_aa: CSVGGLAFYNEQFF
cdr3_nt: TGCAGCGTTGGGGGACTTGCCTTCTACAATGAGCAGTTCTTC